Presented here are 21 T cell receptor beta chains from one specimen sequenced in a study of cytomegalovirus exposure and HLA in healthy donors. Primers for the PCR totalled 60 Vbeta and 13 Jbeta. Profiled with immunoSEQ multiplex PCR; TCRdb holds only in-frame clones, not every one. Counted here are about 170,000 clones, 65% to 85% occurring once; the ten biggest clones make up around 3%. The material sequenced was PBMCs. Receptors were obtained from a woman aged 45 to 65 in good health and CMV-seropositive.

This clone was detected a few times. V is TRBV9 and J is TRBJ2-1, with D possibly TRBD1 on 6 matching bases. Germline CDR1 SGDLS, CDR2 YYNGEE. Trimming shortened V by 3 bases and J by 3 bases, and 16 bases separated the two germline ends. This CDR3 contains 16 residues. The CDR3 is CASSALQGRVYNEQFF. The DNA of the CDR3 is TGTGCCAGCAGCGCCCTACAGGGTAGGGTCTACAATGAGCAGTTCTTC.

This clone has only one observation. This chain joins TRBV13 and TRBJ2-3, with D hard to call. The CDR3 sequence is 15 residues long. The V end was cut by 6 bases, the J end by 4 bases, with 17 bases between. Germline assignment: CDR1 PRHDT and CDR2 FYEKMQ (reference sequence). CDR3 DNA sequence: TGTGCCAGCAGTCGCTCGGTAGTAGCTCCAGATACGCAGTATTTT. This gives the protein CASSRSVVAPDTQYF.

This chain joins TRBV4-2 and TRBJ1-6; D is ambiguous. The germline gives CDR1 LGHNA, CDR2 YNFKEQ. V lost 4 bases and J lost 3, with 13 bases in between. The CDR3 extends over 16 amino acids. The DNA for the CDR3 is TGTGCCAGCAGCCGATATAACCCCAGCTATAATTCACCCCTCCACTTT. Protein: CASSRYNPSYNSPLHF.

The CDR3 loop is CASSHNTRETGNTIYF. CDR3 in DNA: TGTGCCAGCAGTCACAATACCAGGGAAACGGGAAACACCATATATTTT. This chain uses TRBV9 with TRBJ1-3; a possible D gene is TRBD1 (5 bases). From germline, CDR1 is SGDLS and CDR2 YYNGEE. The CDR3 runs to 16 residues. V lost 5 bases to trimming and J lost 4 bases, with 19 bases between them.

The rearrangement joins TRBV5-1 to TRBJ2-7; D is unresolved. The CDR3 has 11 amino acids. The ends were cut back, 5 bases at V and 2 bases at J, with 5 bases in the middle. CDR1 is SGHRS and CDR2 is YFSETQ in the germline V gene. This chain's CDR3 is CASRLAYEQYF. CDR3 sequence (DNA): TGCGCCAGCAGGTTAGCCTACGAGCAGTACTTC.

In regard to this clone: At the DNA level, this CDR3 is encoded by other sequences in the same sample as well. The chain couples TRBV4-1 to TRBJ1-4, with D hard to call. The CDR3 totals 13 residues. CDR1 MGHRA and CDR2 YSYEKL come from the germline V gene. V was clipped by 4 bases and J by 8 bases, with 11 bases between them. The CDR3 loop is CASSRVVREKLFF. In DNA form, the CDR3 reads TGCGCCAGCAGCCGAGTGGTAAGAGAAAAACTGTTTTTT.

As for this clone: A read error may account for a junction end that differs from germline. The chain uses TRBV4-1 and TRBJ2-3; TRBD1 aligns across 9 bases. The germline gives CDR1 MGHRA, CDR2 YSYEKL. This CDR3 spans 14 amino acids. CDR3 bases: TGCGCCAGCAGCGATCCCGTAAGAGGGACAGGGTGGAATTTT. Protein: CASSDPVRGTGWNF.

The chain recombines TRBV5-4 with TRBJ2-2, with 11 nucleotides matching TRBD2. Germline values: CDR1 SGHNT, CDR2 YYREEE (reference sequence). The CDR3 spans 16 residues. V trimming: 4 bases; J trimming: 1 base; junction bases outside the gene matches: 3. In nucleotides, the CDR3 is TGTGCCAGCAGCAATCTAGCGGGGGGGAACACCGGGGAGCTGTTTTTT. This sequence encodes CASSNLAGGNTGELFF.

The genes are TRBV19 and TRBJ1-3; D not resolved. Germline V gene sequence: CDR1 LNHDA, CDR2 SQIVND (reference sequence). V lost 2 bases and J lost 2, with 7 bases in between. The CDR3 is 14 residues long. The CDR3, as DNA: TGTGCCAGTAGTATATTAGATCCTGGAAACACCATATATTTT. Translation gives CASSILDPGNTIYF.

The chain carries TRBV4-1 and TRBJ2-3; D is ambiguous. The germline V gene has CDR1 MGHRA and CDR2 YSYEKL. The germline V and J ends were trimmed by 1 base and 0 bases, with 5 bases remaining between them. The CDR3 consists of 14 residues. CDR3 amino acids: CASSQGGSTDTQYF. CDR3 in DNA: TGCGCCAGCAGCCAAGGTGGCAGCACAGATACGCAGTATTTT.

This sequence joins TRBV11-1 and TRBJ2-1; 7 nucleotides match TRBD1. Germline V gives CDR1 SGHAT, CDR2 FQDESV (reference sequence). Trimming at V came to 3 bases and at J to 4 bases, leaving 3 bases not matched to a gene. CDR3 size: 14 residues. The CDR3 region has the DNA TGTGCCAGCAGCTTCGAGGGACAGTACAATGAGCAGTTCTTC. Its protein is CASSFEGQYNEQFF.

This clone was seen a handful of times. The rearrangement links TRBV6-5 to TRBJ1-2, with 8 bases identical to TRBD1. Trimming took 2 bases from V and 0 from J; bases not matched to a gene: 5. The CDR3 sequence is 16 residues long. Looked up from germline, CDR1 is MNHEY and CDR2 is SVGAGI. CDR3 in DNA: TGTGCCAGCAGTTACCCCGGGACAGGAGCTAACTATGGCTACACCTTC. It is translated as CASSYPGTGANYGYTF.

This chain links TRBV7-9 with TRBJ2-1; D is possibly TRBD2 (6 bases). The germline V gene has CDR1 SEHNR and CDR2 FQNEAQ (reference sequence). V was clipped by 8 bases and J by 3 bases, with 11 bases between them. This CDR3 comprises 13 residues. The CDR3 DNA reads TGTGCCAGCCGATATAGCGGCTACAATGAGCAGTTCTTC. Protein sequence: CASRYSGYNEQFF.

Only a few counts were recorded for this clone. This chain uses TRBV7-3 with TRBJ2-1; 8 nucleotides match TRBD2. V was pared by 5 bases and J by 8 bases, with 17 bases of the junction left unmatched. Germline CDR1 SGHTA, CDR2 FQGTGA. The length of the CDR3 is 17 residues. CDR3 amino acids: CASSPSRAGVGGHEQFF. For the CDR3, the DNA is TGTGCCAGCAGCCCCTCCCGAGCGGGGGTGGGGGGTCATGAGCAGTTCTTC.

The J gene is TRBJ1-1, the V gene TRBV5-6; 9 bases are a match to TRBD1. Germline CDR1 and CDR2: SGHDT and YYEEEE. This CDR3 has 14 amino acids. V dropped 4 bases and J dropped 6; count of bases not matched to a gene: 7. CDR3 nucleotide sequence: TGTGCCAGCAGCAACCGGGACAGGGTTCCTGAAGCTTTCTTT. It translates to CASSNRDRVPEAFF.

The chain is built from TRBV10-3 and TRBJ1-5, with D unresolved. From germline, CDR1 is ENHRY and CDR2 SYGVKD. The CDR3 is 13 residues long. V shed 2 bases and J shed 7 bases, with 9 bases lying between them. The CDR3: CAISEEGGQPQHF. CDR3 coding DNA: TGTGCCATCAGTGAGGAGGGTGGCCAGCCCCAGCATTTT.

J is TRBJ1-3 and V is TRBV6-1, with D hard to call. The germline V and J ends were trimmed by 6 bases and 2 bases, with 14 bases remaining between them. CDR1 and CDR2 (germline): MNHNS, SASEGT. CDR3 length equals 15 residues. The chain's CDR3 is CASRFFVEAGNTIYF. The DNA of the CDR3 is TGTGCCAGCAGGTTTTTTGTTGAGGCTGGAAACACCATATATTTT.

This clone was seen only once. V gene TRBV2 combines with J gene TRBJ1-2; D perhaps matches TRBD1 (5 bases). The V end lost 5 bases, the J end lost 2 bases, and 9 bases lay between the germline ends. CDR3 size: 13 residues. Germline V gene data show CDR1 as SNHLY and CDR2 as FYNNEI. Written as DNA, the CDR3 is TGTGCCAGCAGTAGGACACCGAACTATGGCTACACCTTC. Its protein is CASSRTPNYGYTF.

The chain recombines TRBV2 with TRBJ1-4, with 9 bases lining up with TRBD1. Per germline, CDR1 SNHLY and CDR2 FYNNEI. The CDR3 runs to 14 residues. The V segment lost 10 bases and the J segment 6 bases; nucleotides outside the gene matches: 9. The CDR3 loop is CATQGGQGDEKLFF. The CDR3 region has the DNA TGTGCCACCCAGGGGGGACAGGGAGATGAAAAACTGTTTTTT.

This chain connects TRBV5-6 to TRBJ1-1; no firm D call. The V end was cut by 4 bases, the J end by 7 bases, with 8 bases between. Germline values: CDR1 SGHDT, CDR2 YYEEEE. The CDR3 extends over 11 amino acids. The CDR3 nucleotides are TGTGCCAGCAGCGCTAGCCGTGAAGCTTTCTTT. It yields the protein CASSASREAFF.

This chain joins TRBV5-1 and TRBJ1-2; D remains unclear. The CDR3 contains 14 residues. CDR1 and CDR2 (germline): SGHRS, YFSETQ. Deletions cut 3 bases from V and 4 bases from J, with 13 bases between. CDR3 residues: CASSSRHDSYGYTF. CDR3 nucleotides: TGCGCCAGCAGCTCCAGGCATGATAGCTATGGCTACACCTTC.